This T cell receptor (beta chain) was identified in a study of human T cells and chemical hapten exposure (dated by TCRdb to 2020 to 2023). Regarding the complete study: For sensitization, 2% DPC in acetone was applied to an approximately 2 cm by approximately 2 cm area of upper inner arm skin. Most of the patients in the cohort were female, and the cohort covered alopecia areata with under or over 50% scalp involvement, alopecia totalis and alopecia universalis. Libraries were combined into a pool for sequencing, and differences in TCR yield between samples came mainly from small differences in library volumes within the pool. Blood samples were taken from patients before sensitization (week 0) and at 2, 6 and about 24 weeks after DPC sensitization. Peripheral blood TCR repertoire changes were tracked in vivo in alopecia patients during primary and secondary sensitization to the hapten diphenylcyclopropenone (DPC). Twenty-nine alopecia patients provided blood for TCR sequencing at one to four time points (pre-sensitization, 2, 6 and 24 weeks). Patch testing on the upper back used Finn chambers containing 0.01% DPC, with scoring done after 6 days according to International Contact Dermatitis Research Group standards. Weekly therapeutic DPC doses were additionally applied to the scalp of patients throughout the approximately 23-week study period.

Notes on this clonotype: Its antigen has not been determined. A junction boundary mismatches the germline segment, possibly from a read error.

Broader findings and caveats from the paper: No change with DPC sensitization was found in the number of TCRs above 1 in 1000 frequency, and no evidence of global repertoire structure alterations was found. Patch test score correlated positively with the number of PT1 expanded TCRs, reaching significance at thresholds 8, 16 and 32 but not at 4. Repeated subsampling changed both the strength of the expansion versus patch-test correlation and the threshold at which the correlation became significant. All patients had alopecia, a presumed autoimmune disease, so their immune response might differ from that of healthy individuals. Expanded TCRs formed significantly more large CDR3 similarity clusters than pre-sensitization or healthy control sets, consistent with antigen-driven responses.

Library preparation employed RACE. The data were produced on a NextSeq 500. During library preparation, unique molecular identifiers were attached to individual cDNA molecules so that TCRs could be counted quantitatively and reproducibly. Both TCR alpha and TCR beta chains were sequenced from each blood RNA sample. In the source study's methods: Samples had a median of roughly 100,000 TCRs, with a range from roughly 23,224 to 750,000. The Decombinator software suite was used to annotate V, J and CDR3 in the TCR reads. To make PS versus PT1 abundance plots, every sample was subsampled to the same number of TCRs (28,000). Expanded TCRs were defined as absent before sensitization and observed at least eight times at the 2-week time point. TCRdb trimmed the raw reads at Q25, called clones with MiXCR and kept productive beta chains. Rows with one shared CDR3 protein collapse into an entry with the most common genes and DNA. V and J calls and clone size were set by TCRdb, not the authors. For this sample there are some 98,000 distinct CDR3 sequences; about 10% appear just once. The ten top clones hold under 3.5% of the sample.

The time point tag for this specimen amounts to: pre-sensitization, week 0. The sample's treatment or condition label is to be understood as: therapeutic diphenylcyclopropenone sensitization with weekly scalp DPC. At each patch-test visit, blood was drawn before the patch test was applied. To be eligible, patients had to be aged 18 to 70, diagnosed with alopecia and judged suitable for DPC therapy, while pregnant patients were excluded. Total RNA was extracted from unfractionated whole blood that had been collected in Tempus Blood RNA tubes. CDR1 and CDR2, per the germline V gene (reference sequence), are DFQATT and SNEGSKA. The CDR3 measures 14 amino acids from cysteine to phenylalanine. Only the CDR3 region is kept as DNA, spanning 42 bases read in frame from base 1.

The receptor was derived from a woman in her sixties with alopecia areata. Some clones in this sample may be carry-over from other donors' samples. Sequenced here: whole blood, sampled in connection with sensitization to the hapten diphenylcyclopropenone (DPC). Recombination connected TRBV20-1 to TRBJ2-7, and 8 bases in between align with TRBD1. The DNA is TGCAGTGCTGGTTGGACAGGGAAGGGGGTCGAGCAGTGCTTC. Its protein is CSAGWTGKGVEQCF.